The T cell receptor (beta chain) described here comes from a study of CD4 T cells in relation to SARS-CoV-2 and coronaviruses. Overall study context: Convalescent donors were aged about 21 to 72, with median roughly 42 years.

TCRdb's table, derived via immunoSEQ multiplex PCR, lists solely in-frame clones and lacks some. Here the sample spans roughly 36,000 clones, 75% to 90% being singletons. The ends lost 2 bases at V and 7 bases at J; junction bases unmatched: 8. CDR1 and CDR2 from the germline V gene are LGHNA and YNFKEQ. CDR3 size: 15 residues. This sequence originates from an adult with COVID-19. The specimen sequenced was memory CD4+ T cells from PBMCs. The gene calls are TRBV4-2 and TRBJ1-1; 9 positions agree with TRBD1. The DNA of the CDR3 is TGTGCCAGCAGCCAACCGGGACAGGGCCCTATTGAAGCTTTCTTT. This translates into CASSQPGQGPIEAFF.